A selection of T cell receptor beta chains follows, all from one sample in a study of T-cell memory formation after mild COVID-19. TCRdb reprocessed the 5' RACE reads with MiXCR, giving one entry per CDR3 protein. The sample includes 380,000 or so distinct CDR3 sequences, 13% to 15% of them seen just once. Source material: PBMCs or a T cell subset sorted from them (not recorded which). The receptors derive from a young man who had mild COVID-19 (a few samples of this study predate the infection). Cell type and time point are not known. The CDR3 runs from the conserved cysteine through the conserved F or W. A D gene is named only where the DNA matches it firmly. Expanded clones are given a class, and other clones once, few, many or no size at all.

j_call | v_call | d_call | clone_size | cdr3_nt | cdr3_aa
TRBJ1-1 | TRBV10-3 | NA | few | TGTGCCATGAGCCCGGGTAGTAACACTGAAGCTTTCTTT | CAMSPGSNTEAFF
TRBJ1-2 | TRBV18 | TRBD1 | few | TGTGCCAGCTCACCCGACGACAGGGTTTGGGGCTACACCTTC | CASSPDDRVWGYTF
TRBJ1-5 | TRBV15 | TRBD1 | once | TGTGCCACCAGCAGAGATCGGGACAGGGGTGGCGGTCAGCCCCAGCATTTT | CATSRDRDRGGGQPQHF
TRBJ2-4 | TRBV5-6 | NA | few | TGTGCCAGCAGGAGAGGACAGGGAGGGAACATTCAGTACTTC | CASRRGQGGNIQYF
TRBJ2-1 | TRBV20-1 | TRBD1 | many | TGCAGTGCCAGAAACCCTACAGGGGCCACCTACAATGAGCAGTTCTTC | CSARNPTGATYNEQFF
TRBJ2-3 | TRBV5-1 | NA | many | TGCGCCAGCAGCGCAGTCCCGGGCAGTCTGACAGATACGCAGTATTTT | CASSAVPGSLTDTQYF
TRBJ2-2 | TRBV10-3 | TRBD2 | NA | TGTGCCAGCCACCCTGCTCTAGCGGGGGGCACCGGGGAGCTGATTTTT | CASHPALAGGTGELIF
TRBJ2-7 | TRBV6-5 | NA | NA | TGTGCCAGCAGTTACTCGTCGAAAGGTGCCTACGAGCAGTACTTC | CASSYSSKGAYEQYF
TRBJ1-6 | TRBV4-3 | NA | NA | TGCGCCAGCAGCCAAGAAACGGCAGATAATTCACCCCTCCACTTT | CASSQETADNSPLHF
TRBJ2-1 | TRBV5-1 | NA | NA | TGCGCCAGCAGCCCGAACTCCTACAATGAGCAGTTCTTC | CASSPNSYNEQFF
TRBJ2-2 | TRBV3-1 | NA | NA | TGTGCCAGCAGCCAAGGAGGGGTGGAGCTGTTTTTT | CASSQGGVELFF
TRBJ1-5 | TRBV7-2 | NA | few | TGTGCCAGCAGCTTTTCGGGACAAAACAATCAGCCCCAGCATTTT | CASSFSGQNNQPQHF
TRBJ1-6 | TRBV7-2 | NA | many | TGTGCCAGCAGCCCCGGGGCTGGGCCGGGTTCACCCCTCCACTTT | CASSPGAGPGSPLHF